What follows are 2 T cell receptor beta chains derived from one specimen sequenced in a study of T-cell memory formation after mild COVID-19. TCRdb fed the 5' RACE reads into MiXCR, producing one record per CDR3 protein. In the table there are over 10,000 distinct CDR3 sequences, around 15% of which are singletons. Sequencing was carried out using PBMCs or a T cell subset sorted from them (not recorded which). The receptors were gathered from a man aged 18-30 years who had mild COVID-19 (a few samples of this study predate the infection). Cell type and time point are not known.

Comments on this clonotype: Since a much larger clone is just one base distant, this may be a read error. This chain joins TRBV7-2 and TRBJ1-6, with 8 bases matching TRBD1. The germline gives CDR1 SGHTA, CDR2 FQGNSA. V lost 5 bases to trimming and J lost 7 bases; unmatched junction nucleotides: 4. The CDR3 length is 14 residues. CDR3 residues: CASSRQGTNSPLHF. The CDR3 DNA sequence: TGTGCCAGCAGCCGACAGGGGACGAATTCACCCCTCCACTTT. Filled out from reference TRBV7-2 and TRBJ1-6, the complete variable domain reads GAGVSQSPSNKVTEKGKDVELRCDPISGHTALYWYRQSLGQGLEFLIYFQGNSAPDKSGLPSDRFSAERTGGSVSTLTIQRTQQEDSAVYLCASSRQGTNSPLHFGNGTRLTVT.

There are many counts of this clonotype. The V call is TRBV19, the J call TRBJ2-7, with a weak D call TRBD2 (6 bases). Trimming shortened V by 5 bases and J by 4 bases, and 12 bases separated the two germline ends. Germline V gene sequence: CDR1 LNHDA, CDR2 SQIVND (reference sequence). The CDR3 extends over 13 amino acids. DNA for the CDR3: TGTGCCAGTAGTCGGACGGAGGGATACGAGCAGTACTTC. This gives the protein CASSRTEGYEQYF.